This record looks at one T cell receptor beta chain sequence and its context. Compared with germline, one end of the junction differs, possibly owing to a read error. This entry is derived from a study of regulatory T cells in long-lasting Graves disease. Time point denoted: persistent/refractory GD, antithyroid drugs over 5 years with positive TRAb. Preparation of the TCR library used RNA extracted from PBMCs. TCR beta libraries were built with iRepertoire HTBI primers and Arm-PCR of CDR3 regions. TCRdb recomputed calls from the multiplex PCR reads with MiXCR, one row per CDR3 protein. In the table there are roughly 450,000 distinct CDR3 sequences, around 21% of which are singletons. Germline V gene sequence: CDR1 SGHRS, CDR2 YFSETQ. The CDR3 consists of 14 residues.

The gene calls are TRBV5-1 and TRBJ2-7; TRBD2 agrees at 10 bases. The TCR originated in a female donor with Graves disease. This specimen was peripheral blood mononuclear cells (PBMCs), taken when the disease was refractory, from a patient treated with antithyroid drugs. The CDR3 protein is CASSLIAGGYEQHF. CDR3 coding DNA: TGCGCCAGCAGCTTGATAGCGGGAGGCTACGAGCAGCACTTC.